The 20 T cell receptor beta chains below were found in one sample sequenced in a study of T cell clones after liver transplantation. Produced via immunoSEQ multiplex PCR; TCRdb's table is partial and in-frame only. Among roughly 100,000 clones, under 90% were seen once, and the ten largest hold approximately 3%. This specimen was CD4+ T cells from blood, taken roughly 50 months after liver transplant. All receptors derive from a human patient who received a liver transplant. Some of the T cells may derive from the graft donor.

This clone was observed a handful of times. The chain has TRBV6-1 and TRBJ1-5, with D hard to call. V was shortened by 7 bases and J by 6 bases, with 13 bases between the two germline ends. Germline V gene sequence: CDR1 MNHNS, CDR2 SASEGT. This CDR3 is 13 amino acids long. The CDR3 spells CASTRQMTQPQHF. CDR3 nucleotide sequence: TGTGCCAGCACGAGACAAATGACTCAGCCCCAGCATTTT.

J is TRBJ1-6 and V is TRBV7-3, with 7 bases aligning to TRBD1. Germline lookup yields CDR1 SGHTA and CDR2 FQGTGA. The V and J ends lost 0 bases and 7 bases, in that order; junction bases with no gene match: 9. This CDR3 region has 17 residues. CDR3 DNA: TGTGCCAGCAGCTTAACGGCAGGGGGAAACGTGAATTCACCCCTCCACTTT. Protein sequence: CASSLTAGGNVNSPLHF.

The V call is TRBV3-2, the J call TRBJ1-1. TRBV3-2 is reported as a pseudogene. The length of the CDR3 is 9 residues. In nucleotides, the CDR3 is TGTGCCAGCAGCAATGAAGCTTTCTTT. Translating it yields CASSNEAFF.

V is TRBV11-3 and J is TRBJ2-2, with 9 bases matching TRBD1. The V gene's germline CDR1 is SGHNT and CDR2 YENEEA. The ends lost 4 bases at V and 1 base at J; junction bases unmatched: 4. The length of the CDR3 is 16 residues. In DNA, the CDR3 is TGTGCCAGCAGCTCCGGGACAGGGTTGAACACCGGGGAGCTGTTTTTT. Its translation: CASSSGTGLNTGELFF.

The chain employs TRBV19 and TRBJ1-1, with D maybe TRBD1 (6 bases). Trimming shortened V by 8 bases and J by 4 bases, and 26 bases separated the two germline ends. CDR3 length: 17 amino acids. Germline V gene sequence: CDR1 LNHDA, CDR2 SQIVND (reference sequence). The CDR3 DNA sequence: TGTGCCAGTTCGAGGGTGGGACAAGGGTTCCCGGGCACTGAAGCTTTCTTT. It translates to CASSRVGQGFPGTEAFF.

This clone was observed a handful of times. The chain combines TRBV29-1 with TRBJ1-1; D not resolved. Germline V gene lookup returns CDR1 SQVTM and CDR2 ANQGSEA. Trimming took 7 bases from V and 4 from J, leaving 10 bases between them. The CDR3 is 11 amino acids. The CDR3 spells CSGARGTEAFF. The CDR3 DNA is TGCAGCGGAGCACGGGGCACTGAAGCTTTCTTT.

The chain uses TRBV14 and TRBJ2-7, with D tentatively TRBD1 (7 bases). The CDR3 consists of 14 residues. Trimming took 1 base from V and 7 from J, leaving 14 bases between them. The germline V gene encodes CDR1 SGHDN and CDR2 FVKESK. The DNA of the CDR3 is TGTGCCAGCAGCCAAGTCTTGGCAGGGGGGGAGCAGTACTTC. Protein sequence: CASSQVLAGGEQYF.

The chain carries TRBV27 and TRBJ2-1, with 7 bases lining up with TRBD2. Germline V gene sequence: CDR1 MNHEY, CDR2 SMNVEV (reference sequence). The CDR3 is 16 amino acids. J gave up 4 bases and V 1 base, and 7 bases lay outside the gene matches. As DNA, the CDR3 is TGTGCCAGCAGTTTATATCCAGGGAGGGGTTACAATGAGCAGTTCTTC. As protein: CASSLYPGRGYNEQFF.

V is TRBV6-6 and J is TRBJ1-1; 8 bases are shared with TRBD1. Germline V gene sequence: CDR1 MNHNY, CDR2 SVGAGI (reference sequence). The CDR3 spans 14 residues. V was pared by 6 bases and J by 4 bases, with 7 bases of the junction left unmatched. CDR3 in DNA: TGTGCCAGCAGACGGATGACAGGGGCCACTGAAGCTTTCTTT. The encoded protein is CASRRMTGATEAFF.

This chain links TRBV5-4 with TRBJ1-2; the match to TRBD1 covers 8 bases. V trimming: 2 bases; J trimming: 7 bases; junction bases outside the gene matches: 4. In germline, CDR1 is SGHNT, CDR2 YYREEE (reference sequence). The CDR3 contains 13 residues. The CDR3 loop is CASSFWTGLGYTF. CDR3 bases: TGTGCCAGCAGCTTTTGGACAGGGCTTGGCTACACCTTC.

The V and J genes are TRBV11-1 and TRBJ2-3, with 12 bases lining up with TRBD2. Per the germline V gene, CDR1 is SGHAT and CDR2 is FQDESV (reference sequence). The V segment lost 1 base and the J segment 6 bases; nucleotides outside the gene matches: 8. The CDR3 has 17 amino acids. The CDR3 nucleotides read TGTGCCAGCAGCTTAGTGGCTAGCGGGAGGGCCAGGGATACGCAGTATTTT. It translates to CASSLVASGRARDTQYF. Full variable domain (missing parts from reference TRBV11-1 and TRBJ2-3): EAEVAQSPRYKITEKSQAVAFWCDPISGHATLYWYRQILGQGPELLVQFQDESVVDDSQLPKDRFSAERLKGVDSTLKIQPAELGDSAMYLCASSLVASGRARDTQYFGPGTRLTVL.

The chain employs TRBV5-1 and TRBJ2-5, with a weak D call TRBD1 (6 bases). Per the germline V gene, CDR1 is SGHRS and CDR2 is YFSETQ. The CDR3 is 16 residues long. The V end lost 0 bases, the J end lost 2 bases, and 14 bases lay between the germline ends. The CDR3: CASSLGWGRGQETQYF. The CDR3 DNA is TGCGCCAGCAGCTTGGGCTGGGGCAGGGGTCAAGAGACCCAGTACTTC.

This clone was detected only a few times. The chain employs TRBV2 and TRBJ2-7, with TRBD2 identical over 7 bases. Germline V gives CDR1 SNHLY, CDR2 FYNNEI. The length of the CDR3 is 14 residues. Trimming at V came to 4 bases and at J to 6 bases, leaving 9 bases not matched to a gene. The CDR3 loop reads CASSVRTGGSEQYF. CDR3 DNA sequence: TGTGCCAGCAGTGTTCGGACGGGGGGTTCCGAGCAGTACTTC.

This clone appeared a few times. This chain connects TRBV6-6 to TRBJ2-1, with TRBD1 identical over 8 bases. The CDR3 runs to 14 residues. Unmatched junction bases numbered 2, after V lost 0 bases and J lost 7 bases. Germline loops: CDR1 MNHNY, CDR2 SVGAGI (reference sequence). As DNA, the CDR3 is TGTGCCAGCAGTTACTCGAACAGGGGGAATGAGCAGTTCTTC. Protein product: CASSYSNRGNEQFF.

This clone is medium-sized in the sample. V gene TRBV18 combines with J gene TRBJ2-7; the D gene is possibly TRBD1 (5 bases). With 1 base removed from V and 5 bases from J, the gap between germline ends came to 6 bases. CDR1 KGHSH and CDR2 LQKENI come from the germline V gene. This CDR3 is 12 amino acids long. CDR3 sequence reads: CASSPRRDEQYF. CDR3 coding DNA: TGTGCCAGCTCACCACGCAGGGACGAGCAGTACTTC.

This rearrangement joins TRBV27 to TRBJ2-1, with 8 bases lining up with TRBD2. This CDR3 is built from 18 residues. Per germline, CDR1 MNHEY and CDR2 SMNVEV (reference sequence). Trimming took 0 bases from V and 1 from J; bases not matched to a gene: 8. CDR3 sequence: CASSLSALAGTSYNEQFF. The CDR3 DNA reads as TGTGCCAGCAGTTTATCGGCGTTAGCGGGAACTTCCTACAATGAGCAGTTCTTC.

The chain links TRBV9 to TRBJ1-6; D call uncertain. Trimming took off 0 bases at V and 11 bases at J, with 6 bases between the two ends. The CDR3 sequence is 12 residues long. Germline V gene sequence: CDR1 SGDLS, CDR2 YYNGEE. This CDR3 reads CASSVDGPPLHF. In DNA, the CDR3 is TGTGCCAGCAGCGTAGACGGCCCACCCCTCCACTTT.

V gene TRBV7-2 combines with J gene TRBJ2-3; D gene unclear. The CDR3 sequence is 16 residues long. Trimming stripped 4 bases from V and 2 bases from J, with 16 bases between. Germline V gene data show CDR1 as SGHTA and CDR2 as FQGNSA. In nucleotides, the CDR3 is TGTGCCAGCAGCTCCGGGCTCCTCTCCTCCACAGATACGCAGTATTTT. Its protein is CASSSGLLSSTDTQYF.

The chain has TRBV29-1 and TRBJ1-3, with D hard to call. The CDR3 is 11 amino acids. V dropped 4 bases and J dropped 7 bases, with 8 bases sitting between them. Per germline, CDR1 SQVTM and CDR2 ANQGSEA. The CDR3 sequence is CSVGEGNTIYF. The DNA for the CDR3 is TGCAGCGTTGGTGAGGGCAACACCATATATTTT.

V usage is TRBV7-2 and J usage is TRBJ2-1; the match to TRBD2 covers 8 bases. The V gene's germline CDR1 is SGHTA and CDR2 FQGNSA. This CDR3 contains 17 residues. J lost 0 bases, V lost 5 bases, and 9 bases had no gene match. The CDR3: CASSQLAGPSSYNEQFF. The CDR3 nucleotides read TGTGCCAGCAGCCAATTAGCGGGGCCGAGCTCCTACAATGAGCAGTTCTTC.